The 2 T cell receptor beta chains reported below all come from one sample, sequenced in a study of blood T cell repertoires in COVID-19 (dated by TCRdb to 2019 to 2021). Library construction relied on the immunoSEQ multiplex PCR assay. TCRdb's version of the immuneACCESS table is confined to in-frame rearrangements and falls short of the full clone set. An unresolved V gene accounts for under half of the shortfall where checked; the remainder is of unknown origin. Recorded for this sample are around 300,000 clones; 88% of them occurred a single time. 3% of the sample is held by the ten biggest clonotypes. The sequenced sample was PBMCs or T cells enriched from blood (not recorded which). The receptors were sampled from a woman aged 50 to 60 who had recovered from COVID-19.

This chain links TRBV19 with TRBJ1-5; D gene unclear. Germline V lookup: CDR1 LNHDA, CDR2 SQIVND (reference sequence). This CDR3 is built from 14 residues. Trimming shortened V by 9 bases and J by 2 bases, and 14 bases separated the two germline ends. CDR3 in amino acids: CASSDRGRNQPQHF. The CDR3 nucleotides read TGTGCCAGCAGCGACCGCGGCCGCAATCAGCCCCAGCATTTT.

The chain carries TRBV2 and TRBJ2-3; D is unclear. CDR1 is SNHLY and CDR2 is FYNNEI in the germline V gene. V was clipped by 0 bases and J by 5 bases, with 6 bases between them. The CDR3 length is 13 residues. The CDR3 nucleotides read TGTGCCAGCAGTGAAGCGAGGTTAGATACGCAGTATTTT. Translated, it gives CASSEARLDTQYF.